A selection of T cell receptor beta chains follows, all from one sample in a study of T cells in Graves' hyperthyroidism and ophthalmopathy. Via MiXCR, TCRdb re-called the multiplex PCR reads, giving one row per CDR3 protein. The table includes 500,000 to 750,000 distinct CDR3 sequences, just over 45% detected once. Sequenced material: peripheral blood or thyroid tissue (not recorded which). These TCRs come from a young woman with Graves' hyperthyroidism. CDR3s include the opening cysteine and the closing phenylalanine or tryptophan. Fields, in order: V gene, clone size, D gene, J gene, CDR3 DNA, CDR3 protein. A D gene is named only where the DNA matches it firmly. The size entry is marked missing in some rows and otherwise reads once, few, many or a size class.

V gene: TRBV7-8
clone size: .
D gene: .
J gene: TRBJ2-7
CDR3 DNA: TGTGCCAGCAGCTTAGCGCCGGATTTCTTACGGGAGCAGTACTTC
CDR3 protein: CASSLAPDFLREQYF

V gene: TRBV2
clone size: .
D gene: TRBD1
J gene: TRBJ1-2
CDR3 DNA: TGTGCCAGCTCATCGGACAGGGCCGGCTACACCTTC
CDR3 protein: CASSSDRAGYTF

V gene: TRBV27
clone size: many
D gene: .
J gene: TRBJ1-1
CDR3 DNA: TGTGCCGCCGGAAGCCAGGTGAACACTGAAGCTTTCTTT
CDR3 protein: CAAGSQVNTEAFF

V gene: TRBV6-2/TRBV6-3
clone size: many
D gene: TRBD1
J gene: TRBJ1-5
CDR3 DNA: TGTGCCAGCAGGTACCGACAGGGCGCTAATAGCAATCAGCCCCAGCATTTT
CDR3 protein: CASRYRQGANSNQPQHF

V gene: TRBV19
clone size: .
D gene: TRBD1
J gene: TRBJ1-6
CDR3 DNA: TGTGCCAGTAGTACTCGTAGGGGACAGCCGAGCTCCTATAATTCACCCCTCCACTTT
CDR3 protein: CASSTRRGQPSSYNSPLHF

V gene: TRBV24-1
clone size: .
D gene: .
J gene: TRBJ1-1
CDR3 DNA: TGTGCCACCAGTGATTACGCCGGGACTGAAGCTTTCTTT
CDR3 protein: CATSDYAGTEAFF

V gene: TRBV24-1
clone size: many
D gene: .
J gene: TRBJ2-2
CDR3 DNA: TGTGCCACCAGTGTTGCGGGGAACACCGGGGAGCTGTTTTTT
CDR3 protein: CATSVAGNTGELFF

V gene: TRBV6-6
clone size: many
D gene: .
J gene: TRBJ2-2
CDR3 DNA: TGTGCCAGCAGTTGGGGAGGGAACACCGGGGAGCTGTTTTTT
CDR3 protein: CASSWGGNTGELFF

V gene: TRBV14
clone size: many
D gene: .
J gene: TRBJ2-5
CDR3 DNA: TGTGCCAGCAGCCAAGATCCCCGGACAGTCTACCAAGAGACCCAGTACTTC
CDR3 protein: CASSQDPRTVYQETQYF

V gene: TRBV4-2
clone size: many
D gene: .
J gene: TRBJ2-2
CDR3 DNA: TGTGCCAGCAGCCTGGGCACTGACCCTACCGGGGAGCTGTTTTTT
CDR3 protein: CASSLGTDPTGELFF

V gene: TRBV29-1
clone size: few
D gene: .
J gene: TRBJ2-6
CDR3 DNA: TGCAGCGTTGCCCGGACAGGGGCCAACGTCCTGACTTTC
CDR3 protein: CSVARTGANVLTF

V gene: TRBV20-1
clone size: many
D gene: .
J gene: TRBJ1-6
CDR3 DNA: TGCAGTGCTAGAAACAGTATGAATTCACCCCTCCACTTT
CDR3 protein: CSARNSMNSPLHF

V gene: TRBV19
clone size: many
D gene: TRBD1
J gene: TRBJ1-1
CDR3 DNA: TGTGCCAGTAGTATCGCGACAGGGGACACTGAAGCTTTCTTT
CDR3 protein: CASSIATGDTEAFF

V gene: TRBV4-1
clone size: .
D gene: .
J gene: TRBJ1-2
CDR3 DNA: TGCGCCAGCAGCAACCGGGGGGGCTATGGCTACACCTTC
CDR3 protein: CASSNRGGYGYTF

V gene: TRBV15
clone size: .
D gene: .
J gene: TRBJ2-5
CDR3 DNA: TGTGCCACCAGCAGTACGGACTACCAAGAGACCCAGTACTTC
CDR3 protein: CATSSTDYQETQYF

V gene: TRBV29-1
clone size: many
D gene: .
J gene: TRBJ1-1
CDR3 DNA: TGCAGCGTAGGTCGCAGGATGAACACTGAAGCTTTCTTT
CDR3 protein: CSVGRRMNTEAFF

V gene: TRBV10-3
clone size: .
D gene: .
J gene: TRBJ1-1
CDR3 DNA: TGTGCCATCAGTGACATAGCGGGAGGGACTGAAGCTTTCTTT
CDR3 protein: CAISDIAGGTEAFF

V gene: TRBV9
clone size: many
D gene: TRBD1
J gene: TRBJ2-7
CDR3 DNA: TGTGCCAGCAGCGCGTCACAGGGGGGCTACGAGCAGTACTTC
CDR3 protein: CASSASQGGYEQYF

V gene: TRBV4-2
clone size: many
D gene: TRBD1
J gene: TRBJ2-5
CDR3 DNA: TGTGCCAGCAGCCAGGGGACAGAAGAGAAGACCCAGTACTTC
CDR3 protein: CASSQGTEEKTQYF

V gene: TRBV7-2
clone size: few
D gene: .
J gene: TRBJ1-3
CDR3 DNA: TGTGCCAGCAGCTCAGGTCTGGTCCGGAGGCCCATATATTTT
CDR3 protein: CASSSGLVRRPIYF

V gene: TRBV7-8
clone size: .
D gene: .
J gene: TRBJ1-4
CDR3 DNA: TGTGCCAGCAGTTACCGAGGAGCGGGAGGGCACGATGAAAAACTGTTTTTT
CDR3 protein: CASSYRGAGGHDEKLFF

V gene: TRBV9
clone size: .
D gene: .
J gene: TRBJ1-2
CDR3 DNA: TGTGCCAGCTCACTATCGAAATCCCCCTATGGCTACACCTTC
CDR3 protein: CASSLSKSPYGYTF

V gene: TRBV30
clone size: .
D gene: .
J gene: TRBJ1-1
CDR3 DNA: TGTGCCTGGGGGTGGGGGAACACTGAAGCTTTCTTT
CDR3 protein: CAWGWGNTEAFF

V gene: TRBV20-1
clone size: many
D gene: .
J gene: TRBJ1-5
CDR3 DNA: TGCAGTGCTAGAGATTTGGCGGACACCAATCAGCCCCAGCATTTT
CDR3 protein: CSARDLADTNQPQHF

V gene: TRBV4-2
clone size: many
D gene: TRBD2
J gene: TRBJ2-2
CDR3 DNA: TGTGCCAGCAGCCAAGAGCCTAGCGGGATGGTCGGGGAGCTGTTTTTT
CDR3 protein: CASSQEPSGMVGELFF

V gene: TRBV29-1
clone size: .
D gene: TRBD1
J gene: TRBJ2-5
CDR3 DNA: TGCAGCGTTGAAGGACAGGGCGTCGAGACCCAGTACTTC
CDR3 protein: CSVEGQGVETQYF

V gene: TRBV29-1
clone size: many
D gene: .
J gene: TRBJ2-5
CDR3 DNA: TGCAGCGTTGAGCGAGGGAGGAGTAAGCGGGTGGGCCAGTACTTC
CDR3 protein: CSVERGRSKRVGQYF

V gene: TRBV10-1
clone size: many
D gene: .
J gene: TRBJ1-5
CDR3 DNA: TGCGCCAGCAGTGACGGCAATCAGCCCCAGCATTTT
CDR3 protein: CASSDGNQPQHF

V gene: TRBV5-1
clone size: many
D gene: .
J gene: TRBJ2-7
CDR3 DNA: TGCGCCAGCAGCTTGGAACACGAGCAGTACTTC
CDR3 protein: CASSLEHEQYF

V gene: TRBV2
clone size: .
D gene: TRBD2
J gene: TRBJ2-4
CDR3 DNA: TGTGCCAGCAAGGGACTAGCGGGAGAGGGGTTGGAAAACATTCAGTACTTC
CDR3 protein: CASKGLAGEGLENIQYF

V gene: TRBV24-1
clone size: once
D gene: TRBD2
J gene: TRBJ2-2
CDR3 DNA: TGTGCCACCAGTGACCTGACTAGCGGGATCGGGGAGCTGTTTTTT
CDR3 protein: CATSDLTSGIGELFF

V gene: TRBV11-2
clone size: many
D gene: TRBD2
J gene: TRBJ2-5
CDR3 DNA: TGTGCCAGCAGCTTCGTTAGCGGGGGCTACCAAGAGACCCAGTACTTC
CDR3 protein: CASSFVSGGYQETQYF

V gene: TRBV29-1
clone size: .
D gene: .
J gene: TRBJ1-5
CDR3 DNA: TGCAGCAGTTACCCGGGAGGTATGCCCCAGCATTTT
CDR3 protein: CSSYPGGMPQHF

V gene: TRBV5-5
clone size: many
D gene: .
J gene: TRBJ2-5
CDR3 DNA: TGTGCCAGCAGCTTCAAAATGACAGCCAGGGGAGAGACCCAGTACTTC
CDR3 protein: CASSFKMTARGETQYF

V gene: TRBV7-8
clone size: many
D gene: .
J gene: TRBJ1-5
CDR3 DNA: TGTGCCAGCAGCGCCCAGACAGGCGCTAGCAATCAGCCCCAGCATTTT
CDR3 protein: CASSAQTGASNQPQHF

V gene: TRBV29-1
clone size: .
D gene: .
J gene: TRBJ2-1
CDR3 DNA: TGCAGCTTGGCCCGGGGGCTGAGCTCCTACAATGAGCAGTTCTTC
CDR3 protein: CSLARGLSSYNEQFF

V gene: TRBV18
clone size: .
D gene: .
J gene: TRBJ1-5
CDR3 DNA: TGTGCCAGCTCACCACGTAGCAATCAGCTCCAGCATTTT
CDR3 protein: CASSPRSNQLQHF

V gene: TRBV24-1
clone size: few
D gene: .
J gene: TRBJ2-6
CDR3 DNA: TGTGCCACCAGTGACTTCACAGGGAGTGGGGCCAACGTCCTGACTTTC
CDR3 protein: CATSDFTGSGANVLTF

V gene: TRBV24-1
clone size: .
D gene: .
J gene: TRBJ2-3
CDR3 DNA: TGTGCCACCAGTGATTTTGACGGAACAGATACGCAGTATTTT
CDR3 protein: CATSDFDGTDTQYF

V gene: TRBV7-6
clone size: many
D gene: .
J gene: TRBJ1-4
CDR3 DNA: TGTGCCAGCAGCGAACTAGGAGGGAACGGAGAAAAACTGTTTTTT
CDR3 protein: CASSELGGNGEKLFF

V gene: TRBV7-2
clone size: .
D gene: TRBD2
J gene: TRBJ2-1
CDR3 DNA: TGTGCCAGCAGCTCCCGACTAGCGGGAGAGAATGAGCAGTTCTTC
CDR3 protein: CASSSRLAGENEQFF

V gene: TRBV5-6
clone size: .
D gene: .
J gene: TRBJ2-2
CDR3 DNA: TGTGCCAGCAGCTGGACACCGACGGGGCCCTTGCTGTTTTTT
CDR3 protein: CASSWTPTGPLLFF

V gene: TRBV6-2/TRBV6-3
clone size: many
D gene: TRBD1
J gene: TRBJ1-6
CDR3 DNA: TGTGCCAGCAGCCGACAGACAGGGGTTGGTAATTCACCCCTCCACTTT
CDR3 protein: CASSRQTGVGNSPLHF

V gene: TRBV7-3
clone size: .
D gene: TRBD2
J gene: TRBJ2-5
CDR3 DNA: TGTGCCAGCAGCAGAGCGGGAGGGCCTTACAATGAGACCCAGTACTTC
CDR3 protein: CASSRAGGPYNETQYF

V gene: TRBV7-2
clone size: .
D gene: TRBD2
J gene: TRBJ2-7
CDR3 DNA: TGTGCCAGCAGCTGGACTAGCGGGAGGAATGAGCAGTACTTC
CDR3 protein: CASSWTSGRNEQYF

V gene: TRBV7-9
clone size: many
D gene: TRBD1
J gene: TRBJ1-2
CDR3 DNA: TGTGCCAGCAGCTTAGTCCCGGACAGGGAGGAAGACTATGGCTACACCTTC
CDR3 protein: CASSLVPDREEDYGYTF

V gene: TRBV29-1
clone size: .
D gene: .
J gene: TRBJ1-4
CDR3 DNA: TGCAGCGTTGAAGATCGGGTGGAGGGTGAAAAACTGTTTTTT
CDR3 protein: CSVEDRVEGEKLFF

V gene: TRBV29-1
clone size: many
D gene: .
J gene: TRBJ1-3
CDR3 DNA: TGCAGCGTTCGAGCCCTCTCTGGAAACACCATATATTTT
CDR3 protein: CSVRALSGNTIYF

V gene: TRBV27
clone size: many
D gene: TRBD1
J gene: TRBJ1-1
CDR3 DNA: TGTGCCAGCAGAACAACAGGGGAAACTGAAGCTTTCTTT
CDR3 protein: CASRTTGETEAFF

V gene: TRBV6-5
clone size: many
D gene: TRBD1
J gene: TRBJ1-6
CDR3 DNA: TGTGCCAGCAGTACCACCGGGACAGGGGGCTCACCCCTCCACTTT
CDR3 protein: CASSTTGTGGSPLHF

V gene: TRBV14
clone size: .
D gene: .
J gene: TRBJ2-7
CDR3 DNA: TGTGCTAGCAGCCAAGATCGTAGGGAGTACGAGCAGTACTTC
CDR3 protein: CASSQDRREYEQYF

V gene: TRBV24-1
clone size: few
D gene: TRBD1
J gene: TRBJ2-3
CDR3 DNA: TGTGCCACCAGTGATTTGCCTTCAGGGGGCGTTATCGATACGCAGTATTTT
CDR3 protein: CATSDLPSGGVIDTQYF

V gene: TRBV25-1
clone size: .
D gene: TRBD2
J gene: TRBJ2-5
CDR3 DNA: TGTGCTAGAGATCGGTTAGCGGGAGGTCGGGAGACCCAGTACTTC
CDR3 protein: CARDRLAGGRETQYF